This T cell receptor beta chain was identified during a study of PD-1 blockade in mismatch repair-deficient tumors. Across the study: All were previously treated, progressing patients with over 9 mismatch repair-deficient cancer types.

Germline CDR1 and CDR2: SGDLS and YYNGEE. Deletions cut 0 bases from V and 4 bases from J, with 13 bases between. The CDR3 has 15 residues. In the case of this clone: Its antigen is currently unknown.

Study-wide findings and caveats: Rapid post-treatment expansion, then contraction, generally preceding radiologic response, marked tumor-resident clones.

Profiled with immunoSEQ multiplex PCR; TCRdb holds only in-frame clones, not every one. The repertoire has about 38,000 clones, roughly 83% of them found once; the top ten carry roughly 22%. All patients were mismatch repair deficient, assessed by either PCR or immunohistochemistry. The sequence derives from an adult with mismatch repair-deficient cancer. The chain couples TRBV9 to TRBJ2-5, with D possibly matching TRBD1 (5 bases). The starting material was peripheral blood, obtained 4 weeks after starting pembrolizumab. CDR3 region: CASSVGPGPGETQYF. CDR3 bases: TGTGCCAGCAGCGTAGGTCCAGGGCCGGGAGAGACCCAGTACTTC.